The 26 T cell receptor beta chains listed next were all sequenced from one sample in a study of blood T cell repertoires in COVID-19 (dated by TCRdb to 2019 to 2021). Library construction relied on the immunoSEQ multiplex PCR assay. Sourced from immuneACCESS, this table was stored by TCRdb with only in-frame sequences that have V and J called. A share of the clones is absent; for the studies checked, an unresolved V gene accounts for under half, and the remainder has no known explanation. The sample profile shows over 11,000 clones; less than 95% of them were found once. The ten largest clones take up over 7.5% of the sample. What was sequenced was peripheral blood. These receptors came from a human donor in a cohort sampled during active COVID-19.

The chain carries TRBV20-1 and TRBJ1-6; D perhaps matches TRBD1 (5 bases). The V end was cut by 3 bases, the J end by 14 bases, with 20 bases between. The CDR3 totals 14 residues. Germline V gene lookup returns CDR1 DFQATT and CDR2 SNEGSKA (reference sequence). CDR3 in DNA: TGCAGTGCTAGTCCGGCAGGGACTTTGCGATCCCTCCACTTT. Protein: CSASPAGTLRSLHF.

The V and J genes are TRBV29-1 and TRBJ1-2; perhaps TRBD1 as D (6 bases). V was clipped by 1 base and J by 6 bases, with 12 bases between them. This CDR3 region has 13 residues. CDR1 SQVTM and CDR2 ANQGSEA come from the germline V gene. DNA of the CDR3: TGCAGCGTTGAAGGGACAGAGGGGAATGGCTACACCTTC. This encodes CSVEGTEGNGYTF.

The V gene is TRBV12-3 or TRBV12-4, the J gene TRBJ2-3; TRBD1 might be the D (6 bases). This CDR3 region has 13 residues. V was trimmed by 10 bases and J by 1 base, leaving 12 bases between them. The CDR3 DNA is TGTGCCACCACGGACAGCGGCACAGATACGCAGTATTTT. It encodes CATTDSGTDTQYF.

The CDR3 DNA reads as TGTGCCAGCAGTAGGCAGGGGGCCTCTGGGGCCAACGTCCTGACTTTC. It encodes CASSRQGASGANVLTF. This chain uses TRBV25-1 with TRBJ2-6; 8 bases map to TRBD1. The V segment lost 5 bases and the J segment 0 bases; nucleotides outside the gene matches: 3. The CDR3 totals 16 residues. Germline V gene lookup returns CDR1 MGHDK and CDR2 SYGVNS.

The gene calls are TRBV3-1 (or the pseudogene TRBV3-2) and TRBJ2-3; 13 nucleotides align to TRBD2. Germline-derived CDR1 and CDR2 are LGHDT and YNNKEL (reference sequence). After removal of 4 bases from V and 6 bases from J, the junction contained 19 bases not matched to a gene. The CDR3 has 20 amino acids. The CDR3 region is CASSLPWTSGGEGHTDTQYF. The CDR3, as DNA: TGTGCCAGCAGCCTTCCCTGGACTAGCGGGGGCGAGGGACACACGGATACGCAGTATTTT.

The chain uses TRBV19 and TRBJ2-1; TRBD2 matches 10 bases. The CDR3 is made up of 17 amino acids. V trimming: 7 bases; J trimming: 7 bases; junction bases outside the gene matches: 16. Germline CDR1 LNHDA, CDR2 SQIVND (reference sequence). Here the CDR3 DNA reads TGTGCCAGTACAAATGGGGGGCTAGCGGGAGTTTCGAATGAGCAGTTCTTC. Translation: CASTNGGLAGVSNEQFF.

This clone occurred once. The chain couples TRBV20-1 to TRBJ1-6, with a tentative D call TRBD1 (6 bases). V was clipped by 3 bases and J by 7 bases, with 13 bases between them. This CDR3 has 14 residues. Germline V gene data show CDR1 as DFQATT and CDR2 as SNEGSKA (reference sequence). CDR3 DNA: TGCAGTGCTAGTTTGGGGGCAATAAATTCACCCCTCCACTTT. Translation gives CSASLGAINSPLHF.

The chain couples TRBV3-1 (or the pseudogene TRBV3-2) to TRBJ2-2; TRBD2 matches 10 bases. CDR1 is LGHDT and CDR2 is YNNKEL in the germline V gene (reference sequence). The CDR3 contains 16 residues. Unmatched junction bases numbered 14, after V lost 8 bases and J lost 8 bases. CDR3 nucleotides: TGTGCCAGCTCAAAGGTCGCTAGCGGGGGTTTGGGGGAGCTGTTTTTT. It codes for CASSKVASGGLGELFF.

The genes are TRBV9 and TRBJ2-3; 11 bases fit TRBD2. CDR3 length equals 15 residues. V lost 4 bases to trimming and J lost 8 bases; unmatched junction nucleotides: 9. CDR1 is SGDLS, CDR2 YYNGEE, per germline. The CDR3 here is CASSLGLAAQGTQYF. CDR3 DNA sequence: TGTGCCAGCAGCTTGGGACTAGCGGCTCAGGGTACGCAGTATTTT. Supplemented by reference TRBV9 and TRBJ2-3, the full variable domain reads DSGVTQTPKHLITATGQRVTLRCSPRSGDLSVYWYQQSLDQGLQFLIQYYNGEERAKGNILERFSAQQFPDLHSELNLSSLELGDSALYFCASSLGLAAQGTQYFGPGTRLTVL.

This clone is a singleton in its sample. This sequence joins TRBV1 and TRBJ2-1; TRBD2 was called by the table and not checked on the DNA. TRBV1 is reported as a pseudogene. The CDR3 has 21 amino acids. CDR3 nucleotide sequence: TGCACCAGCAGCCACGAAGGTGCTAGCGGAACCCGCGTTGCCGGCGACAATGAGCAGTTCTTC. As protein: CTSSHEGASGTRVAGDNEQFF.

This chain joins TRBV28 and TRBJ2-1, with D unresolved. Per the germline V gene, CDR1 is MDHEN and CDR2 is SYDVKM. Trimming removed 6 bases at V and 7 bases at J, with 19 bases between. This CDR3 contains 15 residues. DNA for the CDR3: TGTGCCAGCAGCTTGTCCGAGGCGGCCCGGAATGAGCAGTTCTTC. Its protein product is CASSLSEAARNEQFF.

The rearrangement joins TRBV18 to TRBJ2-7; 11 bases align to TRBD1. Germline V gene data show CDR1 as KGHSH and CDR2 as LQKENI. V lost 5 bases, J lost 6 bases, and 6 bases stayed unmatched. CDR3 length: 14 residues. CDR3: CASSSGQGVIEQYF. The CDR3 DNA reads TGTGCCAGCTCATCGGGACAGGGGGTTATCGAGCAGTACTTC.

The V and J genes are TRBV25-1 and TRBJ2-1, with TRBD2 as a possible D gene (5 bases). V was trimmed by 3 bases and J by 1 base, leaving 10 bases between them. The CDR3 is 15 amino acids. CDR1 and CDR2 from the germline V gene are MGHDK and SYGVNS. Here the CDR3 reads CASSDGRGSYNEQFF. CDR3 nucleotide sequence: TGTGCCAGCAGTGATGGACGGGGATCCTACAATGAGCAGTTCTTC.

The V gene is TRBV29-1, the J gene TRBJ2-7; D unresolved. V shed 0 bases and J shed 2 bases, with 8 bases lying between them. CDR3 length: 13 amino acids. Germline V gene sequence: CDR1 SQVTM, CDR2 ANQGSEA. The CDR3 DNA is TGCAGCGTTGAAGATGGCAGGACCTACGAGCAGTACTTC. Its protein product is CSVEDGRTYEQYF.

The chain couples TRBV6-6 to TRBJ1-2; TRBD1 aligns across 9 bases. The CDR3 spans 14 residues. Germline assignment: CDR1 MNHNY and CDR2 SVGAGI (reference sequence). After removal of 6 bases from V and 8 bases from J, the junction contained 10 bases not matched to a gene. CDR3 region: CASRPGTGYFGYTF. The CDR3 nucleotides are TGTGCCAGCAGGCCCGGGACAGGGTACTTCGGCTACACCTTC.

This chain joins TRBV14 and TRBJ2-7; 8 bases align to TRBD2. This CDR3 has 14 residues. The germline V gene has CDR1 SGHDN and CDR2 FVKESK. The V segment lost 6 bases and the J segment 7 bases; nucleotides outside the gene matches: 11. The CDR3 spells CASRKAGESGEQYF. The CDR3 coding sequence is TGTGCCAGCAGAAAAGCGGGAGAGTCGGGTGAGCAGTACTTC.

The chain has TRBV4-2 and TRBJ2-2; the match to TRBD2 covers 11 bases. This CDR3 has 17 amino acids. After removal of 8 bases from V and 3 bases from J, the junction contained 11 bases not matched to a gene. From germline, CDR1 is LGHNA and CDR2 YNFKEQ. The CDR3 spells CASGGLAGGSDTGELFF. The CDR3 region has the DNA TGTGCCAGCGGGGGGCTAGCGGGAGGATCGGACACCGGGGAGCTGTTTTTT.

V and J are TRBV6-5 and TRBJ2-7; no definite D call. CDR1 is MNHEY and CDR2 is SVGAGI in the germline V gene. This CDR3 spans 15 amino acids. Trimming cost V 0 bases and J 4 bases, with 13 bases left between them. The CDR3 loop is CASSYSSRPVYEQYF. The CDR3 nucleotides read TGTGCCAGCAGTTACTCGTCGCGGCCTGTGTACGAGCAGTACTTC.

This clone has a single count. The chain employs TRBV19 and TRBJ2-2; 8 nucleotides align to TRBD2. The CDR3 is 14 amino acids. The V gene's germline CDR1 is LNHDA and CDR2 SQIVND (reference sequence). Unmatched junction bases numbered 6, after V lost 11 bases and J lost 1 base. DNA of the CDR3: TGTGCCTCTACTAGCGGAGTGAACACCGGGGAGCTGTTTTTT. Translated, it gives CASTSGVNTGELFF.

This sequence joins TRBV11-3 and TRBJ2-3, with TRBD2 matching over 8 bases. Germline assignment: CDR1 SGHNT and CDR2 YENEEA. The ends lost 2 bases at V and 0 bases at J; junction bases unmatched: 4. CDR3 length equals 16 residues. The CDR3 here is CASSLQAGVSTDTQYF. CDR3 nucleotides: TGTGCCAGCAGCTTACAAGCGGGGGTTAGCACAGATACGCAGTATTTT.

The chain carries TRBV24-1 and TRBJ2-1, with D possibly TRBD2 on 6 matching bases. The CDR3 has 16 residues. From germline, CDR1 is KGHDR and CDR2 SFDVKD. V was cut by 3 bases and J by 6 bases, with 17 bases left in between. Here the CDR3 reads CATSDPSAGRFNEQFF. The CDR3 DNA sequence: TGTGCCACCAGTGATCCCTCTGCGGGGCGGTTCAATGAGCAGTTCTTC.

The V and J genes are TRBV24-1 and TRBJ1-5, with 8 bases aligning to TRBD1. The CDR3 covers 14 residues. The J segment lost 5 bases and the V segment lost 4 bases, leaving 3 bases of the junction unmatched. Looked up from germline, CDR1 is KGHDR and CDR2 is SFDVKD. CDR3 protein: CATSDLTGDQPQHF. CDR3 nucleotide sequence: TGTGCCACCAGTGACTTGACAGGGGATCAGCCCCAGCATTTT.

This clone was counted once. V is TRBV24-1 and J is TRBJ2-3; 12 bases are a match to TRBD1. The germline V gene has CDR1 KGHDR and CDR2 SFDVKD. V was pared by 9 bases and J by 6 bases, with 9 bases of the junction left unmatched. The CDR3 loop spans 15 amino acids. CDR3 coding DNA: TGTGCCACCGCGGGGACAGGGGGCGTCGTGGATACGCAGTATTTT. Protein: CATAGTGGVVDTQYF.

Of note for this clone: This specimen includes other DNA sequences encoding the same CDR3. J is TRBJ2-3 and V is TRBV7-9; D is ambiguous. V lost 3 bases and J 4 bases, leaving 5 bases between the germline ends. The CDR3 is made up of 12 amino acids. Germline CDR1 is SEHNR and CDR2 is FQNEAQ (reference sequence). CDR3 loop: CASSFPADTQYF. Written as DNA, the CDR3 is TGTGCCAGCAGCTTCCCCGCAGATACGCAGTATTTT.

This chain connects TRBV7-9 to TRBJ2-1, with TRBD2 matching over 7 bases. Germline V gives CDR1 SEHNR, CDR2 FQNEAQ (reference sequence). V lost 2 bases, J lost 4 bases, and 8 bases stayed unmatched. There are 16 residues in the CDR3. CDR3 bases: TGTGCCAGCAGCTTAAGGAGGAGCGGGGATTACAATGAGCAGTTCTTC. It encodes CASSLRRSGDYNEQFF.

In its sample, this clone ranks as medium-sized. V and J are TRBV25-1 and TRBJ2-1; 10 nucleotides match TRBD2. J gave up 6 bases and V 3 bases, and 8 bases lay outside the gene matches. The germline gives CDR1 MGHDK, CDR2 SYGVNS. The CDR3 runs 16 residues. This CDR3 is CASSDGASGSSNEQFF. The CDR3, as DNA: TGTGCCAGCAGTGACGGGGCTAGCGGGAGTAGCAATGAGCAGTTCTTC.